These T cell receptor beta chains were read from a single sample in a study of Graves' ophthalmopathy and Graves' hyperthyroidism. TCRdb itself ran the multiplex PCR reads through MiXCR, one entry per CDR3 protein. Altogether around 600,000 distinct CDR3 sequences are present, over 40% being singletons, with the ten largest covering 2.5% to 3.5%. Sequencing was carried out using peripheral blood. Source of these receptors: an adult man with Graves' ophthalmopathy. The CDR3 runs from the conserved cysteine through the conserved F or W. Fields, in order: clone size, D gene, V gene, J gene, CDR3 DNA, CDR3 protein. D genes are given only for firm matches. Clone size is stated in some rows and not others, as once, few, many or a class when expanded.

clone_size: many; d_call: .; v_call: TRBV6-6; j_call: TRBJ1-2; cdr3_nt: TGTGCCAGCAGTCCTGATCCACCCGTTTACTATGGCTACACCTTC; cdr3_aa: CASSPDPPVYYGYTF
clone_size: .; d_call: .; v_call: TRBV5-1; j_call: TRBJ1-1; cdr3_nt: TGCGCCAGCAGAACCCAACCCGCCCCGGGACAAAGGTTGAACACTGAAGCTTTCTTT; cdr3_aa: CASRTQPAPGQRLNTEAFF
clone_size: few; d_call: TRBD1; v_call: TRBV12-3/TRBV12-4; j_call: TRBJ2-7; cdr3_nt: TGTGCCAGCAGTTTAGCGCCCAGGGGGCTTTACGAGCAGTACTTC; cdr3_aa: CASSLAPRGLYEQYF
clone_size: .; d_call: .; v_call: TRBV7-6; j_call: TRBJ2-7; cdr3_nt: TGTGCCAGCAGTCCCAAAGGAGGGGCCTCCTACGAGCAGTACTTC; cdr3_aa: CASSPKGGASYEQYF
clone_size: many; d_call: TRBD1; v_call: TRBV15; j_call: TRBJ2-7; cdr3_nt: TGTGCCACCAGCGGAAGGACAGGCGGACCCTACGAGCAGTACTTC; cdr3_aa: CATSGRTGGPYEQYF
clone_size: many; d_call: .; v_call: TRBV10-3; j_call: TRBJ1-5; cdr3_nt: TGTGCCAGCAGATCCGGGACGGTTGATCAGCCCCAGCATTTT; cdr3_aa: CASRSGTVDQPQHF
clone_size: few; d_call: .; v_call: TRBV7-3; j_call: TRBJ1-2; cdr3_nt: TGTGCCAGCAGCTTAGATGGGTCGGGAAACTATGGCTACACCTTC; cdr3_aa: CASSLDGSGNYGYTF
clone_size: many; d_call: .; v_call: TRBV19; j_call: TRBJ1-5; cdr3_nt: TGTGCCAGTAGGAGACAGGCCGATCAGCCCCAGCATTTT; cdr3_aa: CASRRQADQPQHF
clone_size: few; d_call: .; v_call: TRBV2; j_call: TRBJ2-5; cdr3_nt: TGTGCCAGCAGTGCCCGCTCAGCCCAGTACTTC; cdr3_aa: CASSARSAQYF
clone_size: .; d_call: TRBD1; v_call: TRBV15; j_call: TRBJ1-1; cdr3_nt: TGTGCCACCAGCAAGGGACAGAAGAACACTGAAGCTTTCTTT; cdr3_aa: CATSKGQKNTEAFF
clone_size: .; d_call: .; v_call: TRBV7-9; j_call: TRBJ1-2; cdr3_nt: TGTGCCAGCAGCACACCCTGGGGGAGTGGCTACACCTTC; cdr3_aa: CASSTPWGSGYTF
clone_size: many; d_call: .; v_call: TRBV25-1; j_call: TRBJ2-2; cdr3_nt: TGTGCCAGCAAGTTAGACTCAAACCCCACCGGGGAGCTGTTTTTT; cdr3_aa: CASKLDSNPTGELFF
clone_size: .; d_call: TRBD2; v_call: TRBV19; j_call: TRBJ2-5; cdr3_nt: TGTGCCAGTACTAAAATAGCGGGGGAAGAGACCCAGTACTTC; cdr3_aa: CASTKIAGEETQYF
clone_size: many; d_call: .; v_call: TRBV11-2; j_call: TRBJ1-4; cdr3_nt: TGTGCCAGCAGCTTAGATCTCCGGCAGGCCAGGGGAAAACTGTTTTTT; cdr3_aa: CASSLDLRQARGKLFF
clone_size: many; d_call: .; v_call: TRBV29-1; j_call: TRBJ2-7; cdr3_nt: TGCAGCGTCCAAGTAGGGGGGGATTACGAGCAGTACTTC; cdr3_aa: CSVQVGGDYEQYF
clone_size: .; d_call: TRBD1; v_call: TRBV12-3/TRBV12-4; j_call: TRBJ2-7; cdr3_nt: TGTGCCAGCAGTTCCTCCGGACAGGGTTTTTCCTACGAGCAGTACTTC; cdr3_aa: CASSSSGQGFSYEQYF
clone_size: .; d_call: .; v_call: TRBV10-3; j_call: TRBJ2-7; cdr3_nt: TGTGCCAGCACCGTAACTGGAGGGAAGGCAGGCGAGCAGCACTTC; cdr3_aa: CASTVTGGKAGEQHF
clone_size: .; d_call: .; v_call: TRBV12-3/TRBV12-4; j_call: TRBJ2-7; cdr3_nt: TGTGCCAGCAGTTTTGGGGGAATGTACGAGCAGTACTTC; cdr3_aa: CASSFGGMYEQYF
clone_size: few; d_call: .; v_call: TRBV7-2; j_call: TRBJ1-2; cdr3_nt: TGTGCCAGCAGCCAAGCCCTTACAGCTAACTATGGCTACACCTTC; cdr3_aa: CASSQALTANYGYTF
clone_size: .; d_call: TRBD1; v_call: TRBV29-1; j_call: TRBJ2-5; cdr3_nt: TGCAGCCAAGATACAGGGGCTGTGGAGACCCAGTACTTC; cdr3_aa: CSQDTGAVETQYF
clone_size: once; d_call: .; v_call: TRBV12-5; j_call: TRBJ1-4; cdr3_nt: TGTGCTAGTAGTTTCTTTAAGGAAAAACTGTTTTTT; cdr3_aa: CASSFFKEKLFF
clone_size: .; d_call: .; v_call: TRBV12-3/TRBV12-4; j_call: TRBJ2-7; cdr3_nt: TGTGCCAGCAGTTTCGGGGACTCGACCATCTACGAGCAGTACTTC; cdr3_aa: CASSFGDSTIYEQYF
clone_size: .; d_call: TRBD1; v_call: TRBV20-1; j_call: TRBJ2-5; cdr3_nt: TGCAGTGCTGGAATACACGACAGGGTAGGAGAGACCCAGTACTTC; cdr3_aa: CSAGIHDRVGETQYF
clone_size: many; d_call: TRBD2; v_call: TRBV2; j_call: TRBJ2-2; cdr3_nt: TGTGCCAGCAGCTACACGACTAGCGGGAGAAACACCGGGGAGCTGTTTTTT; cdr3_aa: CASSYTTSGRNTGELFF
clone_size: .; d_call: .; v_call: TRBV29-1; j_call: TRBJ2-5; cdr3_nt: TGCAGCGTTGAAGATCGGGGGCCGCAGACCCAGTACTTC; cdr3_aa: CSVEDRGPQTQYF
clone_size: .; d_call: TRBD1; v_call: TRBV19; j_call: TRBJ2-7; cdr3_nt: TGTGCCAGTAGTGTAGGACAGGGCGGACAGTACTTC; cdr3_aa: CASSVGQGGQYF
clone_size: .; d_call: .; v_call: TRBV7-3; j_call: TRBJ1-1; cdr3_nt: TGTGCCTGGACGGTTAACACTGAAGCTTTCTTT; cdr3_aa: CAWTVNTEAFF
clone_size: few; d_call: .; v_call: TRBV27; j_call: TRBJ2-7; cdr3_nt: TGTGCCAGCAGTTTAGCGTCGCAGGACGGCTACGAGCAGTACTTC; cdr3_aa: CASSLASQDGYEQYF
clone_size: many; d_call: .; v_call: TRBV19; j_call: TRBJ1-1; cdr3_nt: TGTGCCAGTAGTATAGTTCCGGACGGCACTGAAGCTTTCTTT; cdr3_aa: CASSIVPDGTEAFF
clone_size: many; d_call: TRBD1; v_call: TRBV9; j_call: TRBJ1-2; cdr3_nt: TGTGCCAGCAGCCATGGGACAGGGGTCAACTATGGCTACACCTTC; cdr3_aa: CASSHGTGVNYGYTF
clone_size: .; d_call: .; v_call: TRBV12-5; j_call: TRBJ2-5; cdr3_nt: TGTGCCAGCAGTTTATCTCCCCTGGGAGAGACCCAGTACTTC; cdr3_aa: CASSLSPLGETQYF
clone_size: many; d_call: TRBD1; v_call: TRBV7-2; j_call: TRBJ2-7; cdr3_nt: TGTGCCAGCAGCTTAGAGCTTCCCGGGACAGGCGGGTGGCACGAGCAGTACTTC; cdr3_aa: CASSLELPGTGGWHEQYF
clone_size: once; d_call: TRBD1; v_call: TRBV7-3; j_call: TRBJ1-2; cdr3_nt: TGTGCCAGCAGACCATCGACAGGGGGCTACACCTTC; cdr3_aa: CASRPSTGGYTF
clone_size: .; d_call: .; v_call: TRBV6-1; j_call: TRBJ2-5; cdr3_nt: TGTGCCAGCAGTGAAGGGGCGGCGGGGACGGGCGAGACCCAGTACTTC; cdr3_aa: CASSEGAAGTGETQYF
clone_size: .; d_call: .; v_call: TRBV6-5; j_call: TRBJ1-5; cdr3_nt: TGTGCCAGCAGTTTCGGAGTTGTCCATCAGCCCCAGCATTTT; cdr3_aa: CASSFGVVHQPQHF
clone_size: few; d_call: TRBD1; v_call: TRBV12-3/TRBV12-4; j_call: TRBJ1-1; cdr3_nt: TGTGCCAGCAGCTGGCTTTTTAGGCAGGGGGCGCGGGGTAACACTGAAGCTTTCTTT; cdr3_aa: CASSWLFRQGARGNTEAFF
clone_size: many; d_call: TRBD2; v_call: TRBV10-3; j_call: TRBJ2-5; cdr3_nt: TGCGCCAGCAGCGAGGGAGGGAGGGAGACCCAGTACTTC; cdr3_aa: CASSEGGRETQYF
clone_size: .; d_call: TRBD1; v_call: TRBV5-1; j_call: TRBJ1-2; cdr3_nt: TGCGCCAGCAGCTTGGGGGACAGCAGCCACTATGGGCTACAATTC; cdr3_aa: CASSLGDSSHYGLQF
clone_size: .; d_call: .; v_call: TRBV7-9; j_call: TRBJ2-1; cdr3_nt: TGTGCCTTCAAGACAGGCTCCGAGCAGTTCTTC; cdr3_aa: CAFKTGSEQFF
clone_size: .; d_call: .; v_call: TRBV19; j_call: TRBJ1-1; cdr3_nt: TGTGCCAGTAGAAGGGGCAGGGAAGAAGCTTTCTTT; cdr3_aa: CASRRGREEAFF
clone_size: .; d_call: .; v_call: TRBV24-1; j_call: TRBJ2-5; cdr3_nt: TGTGCCACCAGTGGACAAGGGGGAGCGACGGAGACCCAGTACTTC; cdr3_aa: CATSGQGGATETQYF
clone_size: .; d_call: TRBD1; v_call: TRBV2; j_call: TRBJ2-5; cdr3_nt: TGTGCCGGACAGGGGATTTCCCAAGAGACCCAGTACTTC; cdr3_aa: CAGQGISQETQYF
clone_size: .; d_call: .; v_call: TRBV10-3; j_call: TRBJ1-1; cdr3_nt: TGTGCCATCAGTGAGTCGCCGTCCCCGACGGGGGACACTGAAGCTTTCTTT; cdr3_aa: CAISESPSPTGDTEAFF
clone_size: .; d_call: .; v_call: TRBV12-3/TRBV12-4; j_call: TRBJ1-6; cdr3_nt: TGTGCCAGCAGTTCCCGAATAGAACTCAATTCACCCCTCCACTTT; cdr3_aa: CASSSRIELNSPLHF
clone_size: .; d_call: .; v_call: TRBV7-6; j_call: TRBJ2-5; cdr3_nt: TGTGCCAGCAGCTTAGTTGGGACTGTCGGAGGAGAGACCCAGTACTTC; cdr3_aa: CASSLVGTVGGETQYF
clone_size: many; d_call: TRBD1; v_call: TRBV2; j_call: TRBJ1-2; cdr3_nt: TGTGCCAGCAGTGCGCTGAGGACAGGCGTCTATGGCTACACCTTC; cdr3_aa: CASSALRTGVYGYTF
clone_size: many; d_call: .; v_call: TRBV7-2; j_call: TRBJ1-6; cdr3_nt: TGTGCCAGCAGCTTAGGGACAGTCCCTAATTCACCCCTCCACTTT; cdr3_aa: CASSLGTVPNSPLHF
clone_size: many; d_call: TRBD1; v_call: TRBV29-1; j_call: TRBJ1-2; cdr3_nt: TGCAGCTTCTCCAGGGGGCGAGTGAACTATGGCTACACCTTC; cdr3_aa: CSFSRGRVNYGYTF
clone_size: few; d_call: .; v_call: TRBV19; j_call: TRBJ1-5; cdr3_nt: TGTGCCAGTAGTATAAGTTCCGGGGCTTATAGCAATCAGCCCCAGCATTTT; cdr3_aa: CASSISSGAYSNQPQHF
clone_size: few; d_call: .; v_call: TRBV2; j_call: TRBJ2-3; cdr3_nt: TGTGCCAGCACCAGGGGGGGCACAGATACGCAGTATTTT; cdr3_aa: CASTRGGTDTQYF
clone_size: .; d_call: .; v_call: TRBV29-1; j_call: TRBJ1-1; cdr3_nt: TGCAGCGTCGGAGACAGGCTTAGTGAAGCTTTCTTT; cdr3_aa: CSVGDRLSEAFF
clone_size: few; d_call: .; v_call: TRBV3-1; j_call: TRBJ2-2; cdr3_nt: TGTGCCAGCAGCACCGGGACCGAAAAAGAGCTGTTTTTT; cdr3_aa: CASSTGTEKELFF
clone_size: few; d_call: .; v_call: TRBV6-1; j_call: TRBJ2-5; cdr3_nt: TGTGCCAGCAGTTACTCGACTGTAATGGAGACCCAGTACTTC; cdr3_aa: CASSYSTVMETQYF
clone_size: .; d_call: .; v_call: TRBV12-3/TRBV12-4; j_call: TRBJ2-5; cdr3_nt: TGTGCCAGCAGTCCCATGCGACCCGACGTTAAAGAGACCCAGTACTTC; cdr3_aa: CASSPMRPDVKETQYF
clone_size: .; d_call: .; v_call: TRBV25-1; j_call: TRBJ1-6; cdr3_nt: TGTGCCAGCAGTGAAACAGGGACCTATAATTCACCCCTCCACTTT; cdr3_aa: CASSETGTYNSPLHF
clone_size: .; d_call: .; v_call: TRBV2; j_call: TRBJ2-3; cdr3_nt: TGTGCCAGCAGCCAGACACTCAGCACAGATACGCAGTATTTT; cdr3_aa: CASSQTLSTDTQYF
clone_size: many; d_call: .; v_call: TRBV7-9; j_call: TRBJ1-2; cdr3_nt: TGTGCCAGCAGCTTAGGTGTCGCGTATGGCTACACCTTC; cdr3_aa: CASSLGVAYGYTF
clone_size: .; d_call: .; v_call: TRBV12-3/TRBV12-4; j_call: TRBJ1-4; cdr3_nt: TGTGCCAGCAGCCGCAGGGGCGGGGAAGAAAAACTGTTTTTT; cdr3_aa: CASSRRGGEEKLFF
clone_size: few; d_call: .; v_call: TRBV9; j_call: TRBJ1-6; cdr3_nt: TGTGCCAGCAGCAGTAGCGACCGAAGCTCCTATAATTCACCCCTCCACTTT; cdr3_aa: CASSSSDRSSYNSPLHF
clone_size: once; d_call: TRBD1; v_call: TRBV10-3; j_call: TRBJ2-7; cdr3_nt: TGTGCCAGCAGTTTCACAGGGGGCTACGAGCTGTACTTC; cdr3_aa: CASSFTGGYELYF